Listed below are T cell receptor beta chains from one sample, sequenced in a study of regulatory T cells in long-lasting Graves disease. Each CDR3 protein gets one entry after TCRdb re-called the multiplex PCR reads with MiXCR. The sample includes a few hundred thousand distinct CDR3 sequences, approximately 15% of them seen just once. The data were also submitted as part of a second study, on T cells in Graves' hyperthyroidism and ophthalmopathy.

The source was peripheral blood mononuclear cells (PBMCs), collected at new diagnosis, from a patient treated with antithyroid drugs. The receptors shown here come from a man aged 25-45 years with Graves disease. Each CDR3 is given with its conserved first and last residue. The D gene is left open where the match is weak. For some rows the clone size is stated as once, few or many, or as a class when expanded; others skip it.

>TRBJ1-6|NA|TRBV18|many
TGTGCCAGCTCACTGGACGGATATTCACCCCTCCACTTT
CASSLDGYSPLHF
>TRBJ1-4|TRBD1|TRBV30|few
TGTGCCTGGAGTAGAAGGGGGCAGGGTGAAAAACTGTTTTTT
CAWSRRGQGEKLFF
>TRBJ2-5|NA|TRBV19|few
TGTGCCAGTAGTATAGCCCCGGGAGAAGAAGAGACCCAGTACTTC
CASSIAPGEEETQYF
>TRBJ1-5|NA|TRBV7-2|NA
TGTGCCAGCAGCCGACAGATCAGGGCTAGCAATCAGCCCCAGCATTTT
CASSRQIRASNQPQHF
>TRBJ1-3|NA|TRBV7-2|many
TGTGCCAGCAGCTTAGATCACAGTTCTGGAAACACCATATATTTT
CASSLDHSSGNTIYF
>TRBJ2-5|TRBD2|TRBV24-1|many
TGTGCCACCAGGCGGGAGCGGGAGACCCAGTACTTC
CATRRERETQYF
>TRBJ2-1|TRBD2|TRBV11-3|many
TGTGCCAGCTCGACTAGCGGGAGATCCGACGTCGATGAGCAGTTCTTC
CASSTSGRSDVDEQFF
>TRBJ2-3|TRBD2|TRBV3-1|many
TGTGCCAGCAGCCAAATTGCGGGAGGCCCCCCGTATTTT
CASSQIAGGPPYF
>TRBJ2-1|NA|TRBV20-1|few
TGCAGTGCTAGAGACGTCCGGGAGTTAAGTGAGCAGTTCTTC
CSARDVRELSEQFF
>TRBJ1-5|NA|TRBV12-3/TRBV12-4|many
TGTGCCAGCAGTTTCGCCCTAAATCAGCCCCAGCATTTT
CASSFALNQPQHF